This T cell receptor (beta chain) comes out of a study of OX40 agonist ivuxolimab in advanced cancers. The method was immunoSEQ multiplex PCR; TCRdb's version includes in-frame clones alone and lacks a portion of them. The table lists tens of thousands of clones, just under 75% of them singletons. The CDR3 consists of 14 residues. CDR1 is SGHDT and CDR2 is YYEEEE in the germline V gene. V gave up 2 bases and J gave up 6 bases, with 12 bases separating them. Material: CD4+ or CD8+ T cells sorted from blood, obtained in a trial of the OX40 agonist ivuxolimab. The chain is built from TRBV5-6 and TRBJ2-1; no firm D call. The clonotype was recovered from an adult with an advanced solid tumor such as melanoma, head and neck, liver or kidney cancer. In DNA, the CDR3 is TGTGCCAGCAGCTTTAACACCGCCATCAATGAGCAGTTCTTC. It encodes CASSFNTAINEQFF.